This is a list of T cell receptor beta chains from one sample in a study of STAT3 mutations in large granular lymphocyte leukemia. TCRdb's copy holds only in-frame clones and misses some; the assay was immunoSEQ multiplex PCR. The repertoire holds roughly 13,000 clones, approximately 85% seen once, with roughly an eighth in the top ten. The sample was PBMCs. These receptors were collected from a human donor with T large granular lymphocyte leukemia. Some clones in this sample may be carry-over from other donors' samples. Both conserved end residues are part of each CDR3. The D gene is left open where the match is weak. Only part of the rows carry a size: once, few, many, or a class if the clone is expanded.

>once|.|TRBJ2-1|TRBV30
TGTGCCTGGAGTGTACTATCCAGAAGCTCCTACAATGAGCAGTTCTTC
CAWSVLSRSSYNEQFF
>.|TRBD1|TRBJ1-1|TRBV27
TGTGCCAGCAGTTTGGACAGGGGGCCGGGCACTGAAGCTTTCTTT
CASSLDRGPGTEAFF
>.|.|TRBJ1-5|TRBV7-9
TGTGCCAGCGGCTACGAGGGGCAGCCCCAGCATTTT
CASGYEGQPQHF
>.|TRBD2|TRBJ2-7|TRBV28
TGTGCCAGCGTGGGACTACCGCCCTACGAGCAGTACTTC
CASVGLPPYEQYF
>.|.|TRBJ1-1|TRBV13
TGTGCCAGCAGCTTAGGAGAGACTGAAGCTTTCTTT
CASSLGETEAFF
>few|.|TRBJ2-5|TRBV5-1
TGCGCCAGCAGACCGGACATACGACCGACCCAGTACTTC
CASRPDIRPTQYF
>.|.|TRBJ2-3|TRBV4-1
TGCGCCAGCAGCCGAGCCGGGATGACGGGGCCAGATACGCAGTATTTT
CASSRAGMTGPDTQYF
>.|.|TRBJ1-5|TRBV6-1
TGTGCCAGCAGCTCTACTCATCAGCCCCAGCATTTT
CASSSTHQPQHF
>once|TRBD2|TRBJ2-7|TRBV28
TGTGCCAGCAGCACACTAGCGGGAGATTTCGAGCAGTACTTC
CASSTLAGDFEQYF
>.|.|TRBJ2-2|TRBV11-3
TGTGCCAGCAGCCATCAGGCCGACGGGGAGCTGTTTTTT
CASSHQADGELFF
>.|.|TRBJ1-1|TRBV11-2
TGTGCCAGCAGCTTACGATTCGGACAGAAGAACACTGAAGCTTTCTTT
CASSLRFGQKNTEAFF
>.|.|TRBJ1-5|TRBV5-6
TGTGCCAGCAGTGCTAGGGCCTTGGGGTATCAGCCCCAGCATTTT
CASSARALGYQPQHF
>.|TRBD2|TRBJ2-7|TRBV9
TGTGCCAGCAGCCCTCTACTAGCGGCCCCCTACGAGCAGTACTTC
CASSPLLAAPYEQYF
>.|.|TRBJ1-2|TRBV6-1
TGTGCCAGCAGTGCAAGCCGCCTCTATGATGGCTACACCTTC
CASSASRLYDGYTF
>.|.|TRBJ1-2|TRBV6-5
TGTGCCAGCAGTTACTGGAATGGACAGCCCTATGGCTACACCTTC
CASSYWNGQPYGYTF
>once|TRBD1|TRBJ1-5|TRBV9
TGTGCCAGCAGCGTAGGACAGGGACAGCCCCAGCATTTT
CASSVGQGQPQHF
>.|TRBD1|TRBJ2-3|TRBV7-2
TGTGCCAGCAGCTTAGGAGACAGGGGATTCGGGGGCACAGATACGCAGTATTTT
CASSLGDRGFGGTDTQYF
>.|TRBD1|TRBJ1-1|TRBV10-3
TGTGCCATCAGTGAGAGACAGGGGATGAACACTGAAGCTTTCTTT
CAISERQGMNTEAFF
>.|TRBD1|TRBJ1-1|TRBV4-2
TGTGCCAGCAGCCAAGTTGACAGGGTGGCGAACACTGAAGCTTTCTTT
CASSQVDRVANTEAFF
>.|.|TRBJ2-2|TRBV7-2
TGTGCCAGCAGCTTAGTGGGGGGGCGCGGCACCGGGGAGCTGTTTTTT
CASSLVGGRGTGELFF
>.|.|TRBJ2-6|TRBV7-9
TGTGCCAGCAGCTTAGGACGAGGGGCCAACGTCCTGACTTTC
CASSLGRGANVLTF
>few|.|TRBJ1-2|TRBV2
TGTGCCAGCAGTGAGGGGTTCAGGTATGGCTACACCTTC
CASSEGFRYGYTF
>.|.|TRBJ2-5|TRBV6-5
TGTGCCACCGGTGACAGTTTAAGGGAGACCCAGTACTTC
CATGDSLRETQYF
>.|TRBD1|TRBJ2-2|TRBV7-7
TGTGCTAGCAGCTTGGGAGACAGGGCGGGCACCGGGGAGCTGTTTTTT
CASSLGDRAGTGELFF